This TCR beta chain was recorded in a study of shared clonotypes between healthy human individuals. Study-wide points: Generally, naive subsets came out with larger estimated richness than memory subsets. The study sampled only blood, and tissue repertoires likely differ.

Some clones are missing from TCRdb's copy, which holds only in-frame ones; the method was immunoSEQ multiplex PCR. The data show 500,000 or so clones, 95% to 96% seen once. CD4+ cells underwent separation, giving CD45RA+ naive and CD45RA-negative memory subsets. This clone was detected a few times. Its antigen is undetermined. Germline CDR1 SGHRS, CDR2 YFSETQ. The CDR3 loop spans 13 amino acids. The germline V and J ends were trimmed by 5 bases and 12 bases, with 21 bases remaining between them. The clonotype originates from a woman under 40 in good health. Sequencing was performed on naive CD4+ T cells sorted from blood. As for subset: CD45RA+ positively selected. The chain has TRBV5-1 and TRBJ2-7, with a tentative D call TRBD1 (6 bases). The CDR3 protein is CASSRLQGTGPYF. In nucleotides, the CDR3 is TGCGCCAGCAGTCGTCTACAGGGTACAGGGCCGTACTTC.